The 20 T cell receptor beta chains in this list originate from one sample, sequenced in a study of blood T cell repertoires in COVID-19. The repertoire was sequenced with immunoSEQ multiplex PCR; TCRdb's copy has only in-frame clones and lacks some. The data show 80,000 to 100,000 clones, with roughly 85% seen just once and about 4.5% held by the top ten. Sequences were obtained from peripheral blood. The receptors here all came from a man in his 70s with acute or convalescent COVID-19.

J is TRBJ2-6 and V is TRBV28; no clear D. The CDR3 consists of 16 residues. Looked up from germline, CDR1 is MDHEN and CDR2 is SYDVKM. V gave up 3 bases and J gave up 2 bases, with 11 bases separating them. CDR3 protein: CASSFNAEPGANVLTF. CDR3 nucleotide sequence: TGTGCCAGCAGTTTTAACGCGGAACCTGGGGCCAACGTCCTGACTTTC.

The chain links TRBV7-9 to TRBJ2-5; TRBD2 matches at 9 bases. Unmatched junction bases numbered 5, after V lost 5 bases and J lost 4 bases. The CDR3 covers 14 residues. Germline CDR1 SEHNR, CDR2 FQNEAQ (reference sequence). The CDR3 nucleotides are TGTGCCAGCAGCCCTCGTAGCGGGGGAGAGACCCAGTACTTC. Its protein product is CASSPRSGGETQYF.

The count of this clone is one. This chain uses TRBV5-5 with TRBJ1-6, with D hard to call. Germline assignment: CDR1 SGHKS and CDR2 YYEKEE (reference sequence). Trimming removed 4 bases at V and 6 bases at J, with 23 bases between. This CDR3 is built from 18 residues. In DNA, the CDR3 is TGTGCCAGCAGCCAGGAGTGGGTGGACGAGGGCCTTAATTCACCCCTCCACTTT. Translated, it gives CASSQEWVDEGLNSPLHF. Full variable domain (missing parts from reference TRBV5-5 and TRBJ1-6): DAGVTQSPTHLIKTRGQQVTLRCSPISGHKSVSWYQQVLGQGPQFIFQYYEKEERGRGNFPDRFSARQFPNYSSELNVNALLLGDSALYLCASSQEWVDEGLNSPLHFGNGTRLTVT.

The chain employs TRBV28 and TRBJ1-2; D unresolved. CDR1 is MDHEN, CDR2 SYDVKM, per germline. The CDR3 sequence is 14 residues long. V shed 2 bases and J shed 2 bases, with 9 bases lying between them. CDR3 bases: TGTGCCAGCAGTTTAGGCAGAAAAAACTATGGCTACACCTTC. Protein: CASSLGRKNYGYTF.

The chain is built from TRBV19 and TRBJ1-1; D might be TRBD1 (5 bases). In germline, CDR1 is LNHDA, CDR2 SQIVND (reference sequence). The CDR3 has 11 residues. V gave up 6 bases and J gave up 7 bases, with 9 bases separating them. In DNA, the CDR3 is TGTGCCAGTAGCCTCACAGGTGAAGCTTTCTTT. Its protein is CASSLTGEAFF.

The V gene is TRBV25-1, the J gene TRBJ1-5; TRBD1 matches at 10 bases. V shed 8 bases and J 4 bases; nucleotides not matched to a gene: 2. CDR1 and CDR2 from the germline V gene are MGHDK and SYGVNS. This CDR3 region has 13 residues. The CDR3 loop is CASSGQGNQPQHF. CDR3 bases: TGTGCCAGCTCGGGACAGGGGAATCAGCCCCAGCATTTT.

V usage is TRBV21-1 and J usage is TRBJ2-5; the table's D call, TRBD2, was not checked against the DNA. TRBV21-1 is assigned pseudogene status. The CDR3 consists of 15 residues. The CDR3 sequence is CASSKVEERRAAQYF. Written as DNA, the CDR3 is TGTGCCAGCAGCAAAGTAGAGGAGCGTCGTGCGGCCCAGTACTTC.

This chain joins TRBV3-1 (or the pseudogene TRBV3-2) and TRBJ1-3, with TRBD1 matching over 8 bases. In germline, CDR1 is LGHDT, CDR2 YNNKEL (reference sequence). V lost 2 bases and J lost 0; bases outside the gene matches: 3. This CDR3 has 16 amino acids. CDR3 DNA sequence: TGTGCCAGCAGCCAACCGGGGACAGGCTCTGGAAACACCATATATTTT. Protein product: CASSQPGTGSGNTIYF.

CDR3 coding DNA: TGTGCCAGCAGCCAAGACGTCACAGGGGGTTGGTTCCAAGAGACCCAGTACTTC. Protein sequence: CASSQDVTGGWFQETQYF. J is TRBJ2-5 and V is TRBV4-2, with 8 nucleotides matching TRBD1. The CDR3 consists of 18 residues. The junction had 10 bases not matched to a gene; V was cut back by 0 bases and J by 1 base. CDR1 is LGHNA and CDR2 is YNFKEQ in the germline V gene.

The CDR3 spells CASSGGRDSRGTDTQYF. CDR3 DNA: TGCGCCAGCAGCGGCGGACGGGACTCCCGAGGGACAGATACGCAGTATTTT. This chain links TRBV4-1 with TRBJ2-3; TRBD2 might be the D (6 bases). Germline V CDR1 and CDR2: MGHRA, YSYEKL. The CDR3 sequence is 17 residues long. V was clipped by 5 bases and J by 3 bases, with 21 bases between them.

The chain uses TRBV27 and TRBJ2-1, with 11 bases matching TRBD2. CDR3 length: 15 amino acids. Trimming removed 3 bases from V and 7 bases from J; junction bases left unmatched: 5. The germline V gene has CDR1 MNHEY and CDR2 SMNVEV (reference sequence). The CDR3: CASSFGTSGANEQFF. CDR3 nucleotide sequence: TGTGCCAGCAGTTTCGGGACTAGCGGAGCTAATGAGCAGTTCTTC.

The CDR3 nucleotides are TGTGCCAGCAGCCCGGGACTAGCATTGCACGAGCAGTACTTC. Translated, it gives CASSPGLALHEQYF. The V call is TRBV3-1 (or the pseudogene TRBV3-2), the J call TRBJ2-7; 9 bases fit TRBD2. In germline, CDR1 is LGHDT, CDR2 YNNKEL (reference sequence). V gave up 4 bases and J gave up 5 bases; unmatched junction bases: 6. This CDR3 has 14 residues.

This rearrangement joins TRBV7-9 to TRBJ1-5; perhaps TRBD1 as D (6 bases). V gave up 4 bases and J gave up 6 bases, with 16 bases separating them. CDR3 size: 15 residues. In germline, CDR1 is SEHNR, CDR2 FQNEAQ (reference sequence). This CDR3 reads CASSSDSPGGQPQHF. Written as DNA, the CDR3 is TGTGCCAGCAGCTCGGACAGCCCGGGGGGTCAGCCCCAGCATTTT.

CDR3 nucleotides: TGTGCCAGCAGCTTAGCGGCCAGAAGCACTGAAGCTTTCTTT. This sequence encodes CASSLAARSTEAFF. The J gene is TRBJ1-1, the V gene TRBV7-9; D gene ambiguous. Per the germline V gene, CDR1 is SEHNR and CDR2 is FQNEAQ (reference sequence). CDR3 length equals 14 residues. Trimming took 0 bases from V and 4 from J, leaving 9 bases between them.

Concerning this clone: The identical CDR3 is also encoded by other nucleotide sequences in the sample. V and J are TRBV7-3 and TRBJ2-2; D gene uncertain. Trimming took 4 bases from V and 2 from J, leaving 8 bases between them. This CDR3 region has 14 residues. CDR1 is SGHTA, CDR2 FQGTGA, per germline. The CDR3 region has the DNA TGTGCCAGCAGCTACTACACCAACACCGGGGAGCTGTTTTTT. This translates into CASSYYTNTGELFF.

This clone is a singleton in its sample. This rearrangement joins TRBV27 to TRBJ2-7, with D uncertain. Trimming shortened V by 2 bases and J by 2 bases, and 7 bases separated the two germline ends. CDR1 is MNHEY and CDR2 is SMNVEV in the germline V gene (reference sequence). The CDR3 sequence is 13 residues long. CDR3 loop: CASSLQATYEQYF. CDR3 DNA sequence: TGTGCCAGCAGTTTACAGGCAACCTACGAGCAGTACTTC.

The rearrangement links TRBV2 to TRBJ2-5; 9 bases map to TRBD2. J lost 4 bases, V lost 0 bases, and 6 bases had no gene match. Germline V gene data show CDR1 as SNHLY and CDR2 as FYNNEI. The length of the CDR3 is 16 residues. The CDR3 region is CASSEARGGGRETQYF. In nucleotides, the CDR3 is TGTGCCAGCAGTGAAGCGCGGGGGGGAGGGAGAGAGACCCAGTACTTC. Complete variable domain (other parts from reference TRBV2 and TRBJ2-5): EPEVTQTPSHQVTQMGQEVILRCVPISNHLYFYWYRQILGQKVEFLVSFYNNEISEKSEIFDDQFSVERPDGSNFTLKIRSTKLEDSAMYFCASSEARGGGRETQYFGPGTRLLVL.

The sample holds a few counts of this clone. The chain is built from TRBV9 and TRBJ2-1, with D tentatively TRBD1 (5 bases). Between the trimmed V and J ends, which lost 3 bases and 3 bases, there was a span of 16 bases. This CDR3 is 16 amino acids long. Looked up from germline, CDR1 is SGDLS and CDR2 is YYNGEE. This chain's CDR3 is CASSAGARPLYNEQFF. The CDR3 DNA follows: TGTGCCAGCAGCGCTGGGGCCCGACCCCTCTACAATGAGCAGTTCTTC.

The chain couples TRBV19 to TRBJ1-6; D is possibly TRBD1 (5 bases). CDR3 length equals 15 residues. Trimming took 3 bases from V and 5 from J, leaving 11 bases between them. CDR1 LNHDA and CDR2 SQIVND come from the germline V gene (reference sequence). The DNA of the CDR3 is TGTGCCAGTAGTATCCCCGGCAGGGATAATTCACCCCTCCACTTT. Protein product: CASSIPGRDNSPLHF.

The CDR3 region is CASSFSRAGVDEQFF. For the CDR3, the DNA is TGTGCCAGCAGCTTCTCCAGGGCAGGGGTTGATGAGCAGTTCTTC. This rearrangement joins TRBV7-2 to TRBJ2-1; D perhaps matches TRBD1 (6 bases). The CDR3 covers 15 residues. Looked up from germline, CDR1 is SGHTA and CDR2 is FQGNSA. The germline V and J ends were trimmed by 3 bases and 8 bases, with 17 bases remaining between them.